The present T cell receptor (beta chain) was sequenced within a study of spatial heterogeneity in lung cancer. Overall study: Across the raw uncorrected reads, a unique TCR and UMI combination was observed, on average, more than ten times.

The time point here: blood at routine non-recurrence follow-up after resection. Whole RNA was taken from tumor, nontumor lung or frozen PBMC; it was then sequenced unsorted. The table lists this clonotype with many counts. Germline V gene lookup returns CDR1 SNHLY and CDR2 FYNNEI. CDR3 length: 13 amino acids. V lost 4 bases to trimming and J lost 8 bases, with 9 bases between them. The presence of a unique molecular identifier marked each TCR cDNA molecule. TCRdb called the 5' RACE reads again in MiXCR, with one record for every CDR3 protein. The table lists some 120,000 distinct CDR3 sequences, over 9% of them singletons.

The sequence was obtained from a male donor with early-stage non-small cell lung cancer. The sample consisted of PBMCs, taken at follow-up. The chain joins TRBV2 to TRBJ1-6; no reliable D call. The DNA for the CDR3 is TGTGCCAGCAGTGTTGGCGGGGATTCACCCCTCCACTTT. Its protein is CASSVGGDSPLHF.